One and the same sample provided the 23 T cell receptor beta chains below, sequenced in a study of T-cell memory formation after mild COVID-19. TCRdb re-called the 5' RACE reads with MiXCR, one entry per CDR3 protein. This sample has roughly 170,000 distinct CDR3 sequences, with around 20% found just once. Specimen: PBMCs or a T cell subset sorted from them (not recorded which). The receptors shown here come from a man between 18 and 29 years old who had mild COVID-19 (a few samples of this study predate the infection). Cell type and time point are not known.

J is TRBJ1-5 and V is TRBV7-8; TRBD1 aligns across 10 bases. The CDR3 contains 15 residues. Germline V gives CDR1 SGHVS, CDR2 FQNEAQ. The ends lost 3 bases at V and 7 bases at J; junction bases unmatched: 6. CDR3 sequence (DNA): TGTGCCAGCAGCTTGGGACAGGGGATGAGACAGCCCCAGCATTTT. This gives the protein CASSLGQGMRQPQHF.

This chain uses TRBV12-3 or TRBV12-4 with TRBJ1-6; D not certain. This CDR3 contains 14 residues. Between the trimmed V and J ends, which lost 3 bases and 9 bases, there was a span of 12 bases. In nucleotides, the CDR3 is TGTGCCAGCAGTTTTGGGGTGAGTGGTTCACCCCTCCACTTT. Residues: CASSFGVSGSPLHF.

The V call is TRBV5-5, the J call TRBJ1-2; no firm D call. Germline CDR1 and CDR2: SGHKS and YYEKEE (reference sequence). The CDR3 spans 15 residues. V was shortened by 3 bases and J by 2 bases, with 14 bases between the two germline ends. This CDR3 reads CASSSAPWQNYGYTF. The CDR3 bases are TGTGCCAGCAGCTCGGCCCCCTGGCAGAACTATGGCTACACCTTC.

The rearrangement joins TRBV3-1 to TRBJ2-7, with TRBD2 matching over 8 bases. The CDR3 sequence is 16 residues long. V was pared by 7 bases and J by 0 bases, with 11 bases of the junction left unmatched. Germline V gene data show CDR1 as LGHDT and CDR2 as YNNKEL (reference sequence). The CDR3 loop is CASKPGGPGSSYEQYF. Here the CDR3 DNA reads TGTGCCAGCAAACCGGGGGGGCCTGGGTCCTCCTACGAGCAGTACTTC.

V is TRBV7-9 and J is TRBJ1-2; D perhaps matches TRBD1 (5 bases). The germline V gene encodes CDR1 SEHNR and CDR2 FQNEAQ (reference sequence). The CDR3 contains 13 residues. V was pared by 3 bases and J by 5 bases, with 10 bases between. The CDR3 sequence is CASSFYTGYGYTF. The CDR3 DNA is TGTGCCAGCAGCTTCTACACAGGATATGGCTACACCTTC.

This clonotype was counted only a few times. This rearrangement joins TRBV15 to TRBJ2-7; 9 positions agree with TRBD1. The CDR3 totals 15 residues. V was pared by 2 bases and J by 7 bases, with 9 bases of the junction left unmatched. CDR1 is LNHNV and CDR2 is YYDKDF in the germline V gene (reference sequence). As DNA, the CDR3 is TGTGCCACCAGCAGACCCGGACAGGGGTTAGGAGAGCAGTACTTC. Residues: CATSRPGQGLGEQYF.

The genes are TRBV9 and TRBJ1-1; D remains ambiguous. Trimming took 0 bases from V and 3 from J, leaving 9 bases between them. The CDR3 runs to 14 residues. Germline V lookup: CDR1 SGDLS, CDR2 YYNGEE. The CDR3 bases are TGTGCCAGCAGCGTAGGGAACGGCCACACTGAAGCTTTCTTT. This gives the protein CASSVGNGHTEAFF.

CDR3 nucleotide sequence: TGTGCCAGCAGCCAAGCCCGACAGGGGCGCGGGTTCTACGAGCAGTACTTC. It is translated as CASSQARQGRGFYEQYF. The J gene is TRBJ2-7, the V gene TRBV3-1; 8 positions match TRBD1. CDR1 is LGHDT and CDR2 is YNNKEL in the germline V gene (reference sequence). The V gene end was trimmed by 1 base and the J gene end by 3 bases; junction bases not matched to a gene: 11. The CDR3 consists of 17 residues.

This clonotype turned up a few times. The V and J genes are TRBV6-2 or TRBV6-3 and TRBJ1-1; D uncertain. Germline values: CDR1 MNHEY, CDR2 SVGEGT. The length of the CDR3 is 13 residues. Trimming stripped 6 bases from V and 4 bases from J, with 12 bases between. The CDR3 DNA sequence: TGTGCCAGCAGCACAGTCTGGGGCACTGAAGCTTTCTTT. Translated: CASSTVWGTEAFF.

The V gene is TRBV20-1, the J gene TRBJ2-1; 7 bases align to TRBD1. J gave up 2 bases and V 7 bases, and 5 bases lay outside the gene matches. Germline loops: CDR1 DFQATT, CDR2 SNEGSKA (reference sequence). The CDR3 runs to 13 residues. The CDR3 loop reads CSVRGPTYNEQFF. CDR3 in DNA: TGCAGTGTTAGGGGGCCCACCTACAATGAGCAGTTCTTC.

In this sample, this clonotype turned up once. The rearrangement uses TRBV6-2 or TRBV6-3 and TRBJ2-7, with D unclear. There are 10 residues in the CDR3. Looked up from germline, CDR1 is MNHEY and CDR2 is SVGEGT. Trimming pared 8 bases from V and 2 bases from J, leaving 4 bases between. CDR3 in amino acids: CASATYEQYF. CDR3 bases: TGTGCCAGCGCAACCTACGAGCAGTACTTC.

The rearrangement links TRBV7-2 to TRBJ2-5; perhaps TRBD1 as D (5 bases). The CDR3 length is 13 residues. V shed 6 bases and J shed 5 bases, with 13 bases lying between them. Per the germline V gene, CDR1 is SGHTA and CDR2 is FQGNSA. The CDR3 region is CASSTTGLETQYF. The CDR3 DNA reads as TGTGCCAGCAGTACTACAGGCTTGGAGACCCAGTACTTC.

This clonotype was detected only a few times. J is TRBJ1-1 and V is TRBV5-4; D may be TRBD1 (5 bases). The CDR3 length is 14 residues. Trimming shortened V by 5 bases and J by 4 bases, and 15 bases separated the two germline ends. Germline CDR1 and CDR2: SGHNT and YYREEE (reference sequence). The DNA of the CDR3 is TGTGCCAGCAGTAACAAAGGGGCGCCCACTGAAGCTTTCTTT. It encodes CASSNKGAPTEAFF.

J is TRBJ2-2 and V is TRBV9; the D is unclear. Germline loops: CDR1 SGDLS, CDR2 YYNGEE. V lost 5 bases and J lost 5, with 10 bases in between. This CDR3 contains 13 residues. CDR3 DNA: TGTGCCAGCAGATCCCGTTTAACCGGGGAGCTGTTTTTT. Translating it yields CASRSRLTGELFF.

This clonotype was observed many times. The rearrangement uses TRBV6-2 or TRBV6-3 and TRBJ2-1, with D uncertain. From germline, CDR1 is MNHEY and CDR2 SVGEGT. This CDR3 spans 13 amino acids. Trimming removed 8 bases from V and 0 bases from J, with 8 bases in between. The CDR3 region is CASVLSSYNEQFF. CDR3 nucleotides: TGTGCCAGCGTTCTCAGCTCCTACAATGAGCAGTTCTTC.

This clonotype was seen a handful of times. The rearrangement joins TRBV29-1 to TRBJ1-3; D is perhaps TRBD1 (5 bases). The CDR3 contains 14 residues. The V end was cut by 4 bases, the J end by 0 bases, with 10 bases between. Germline V gives CDR1 SQVTM, CDR2 ANQGSEA. In nucleotides, the CDR3 is TGCAGCGTTGTGGGGCCTAGCTCTGGAAACACCATATATTTT. It is translated as CSVVGPSSGNTIYF. Supplemented by reference TRBV29-1 and TRBJ1-3, the full variable domain reads SAVISQKPSRDICQRGTSLTIQCQVDSQVTMMFWYRQQPGQSLTLIATANQGSEATYESGFVIDKFPISRPNLTFSTLTVSNMSPEDSSIYLCSVVGPSSGNTIYFGEGSWLTVV.

Details on this clonotype: The junction departs from germline at one end; a sequencing error may be responsible. The gene calls are TRBV7-7 and TRBJ2-2; D might be TRBD2 (5 bases). CDR3 size: 13 residues. CDR1 is SSHAT and CDR2 is FNYEAQ in the germline V gene (reference sequence). The CDR3 protein is CASSLALDGELFF. CDR3 in DNA: TGTGCTAGCAGCTTAGCGTTGGACGGAGAGCTGTTTTTT.

The rearrangement uses TRBV6-5 and TRBJ2-3, with 10 nucleotides matching TRBD1. Losses at the gene ends were 4 bases for V and 8 bases for J; bases not matched to a gene: 9. The CDR3 has 15 residues. Germline V gives CDR1 MNHEY, CDR2 SVGAGI. The CDR3 sequence is CASSFPTGGYVTQYF. The CDR3 bases are TGTGCCAGCAGTTTTCCGACAGGGGGCTACGTTACGCAGTATTTT.

This clonotype was seen a handful of times. The chain uses TRBV20-1 and TRBJ2-3, with 8 bases fitting TRBD1. The length of the CDR3 is 16 residues. CDR1 DFQATT and CDR2 SNEGSKA come from the germline V gene (reference sequence). The trim removed 4 bases at V and 4 bases at J, leaving 13 bases unmatched. The CDR3 DNA reads as TGCAGTGCTACCCTTCCTGGCAGGGGGCAGGCAGATACGCAGTATTTT. Protein product: CSATLPGRGQADTQYF.

V gene TRBV24-1 combines with J gene TRBJ2-1; a possible D gene is TRBD2 (6 bases). The V gene lost 3 bases and the J gene lost 6 bases, with 8 bases spanning the gap. CDR1 is KGHDR, CDR2 SFDVKD, per germline. CDR3 length equals 13 residues. The CDR3 here is CATSDTTSNEQFF. The CDR3 coding sequence is TGTGCCACCAGTGATACGACTAGCAATGAGCAGTTCTTC.

J is TRBJ2-2 and V is TRBV7-9; 8 nucleotides line up with TRBD2. The junction had 7 bases not matched to a gene; V was cut back by 3 bases and J by 4 bases. CDR1 and CDR2 from the germline V gene are SEHNR and FQNEAQ (reference sequence). This CDR3 is built from 16 residues. CDR3 region: CASSFAGGAGTGELFF. The CDR3 DNA sequence: TGTGCCAGCAGCTTCGCGGGGGGCGCCGGCACCGGGGAGCTGTTTTTT.

The V and J genes are TRBV7-2 and TRBJ1-2; D ambiguous. The CDR3 length is 15 residues. V lost 7 bases to trimming and J lost 4 bases, with 19 bases between them. In germline, CDR1 is SGHTA, CDR2 FQGNSA. In DNA form, the CDR3 reads TGTGCCAGCACCCCTGAAGGGAGGAGCCTCTATGGCTACACCTTC. It yields the protein CASTPEGRSLYGYTF.

V is TRBV9 and J is TRBJ2-1; TRBD1 matches 7 bases. CDR1 is SGDLS, CDR2 YYNGEE, per germline. This CDR3 contains 17 residues. Trimming removed 0 bases from V and 5 bases from J; junction bases left unmatched: 11. CDR3 residues: CASSVGPQDRDHNEQFF. In DNA form, the CDR3 reads TGTGCCAGCAGCGTAGGTCCTCAAGACAGGGACCACAATGAGCAGTTCTTC. Variable domain in full (rest from reference TRBV9 and TRBJ2-1): DSGVTQTPKHLITATGQRVTLRCSPRSGDLSVYWYQQSLDQGLQFLIQYYNGEERAKGNILERFSAQQFPDLHSELNLSSLELGDSALYFCASSVGPQDRDHNEQFFGPGTRLTVL.